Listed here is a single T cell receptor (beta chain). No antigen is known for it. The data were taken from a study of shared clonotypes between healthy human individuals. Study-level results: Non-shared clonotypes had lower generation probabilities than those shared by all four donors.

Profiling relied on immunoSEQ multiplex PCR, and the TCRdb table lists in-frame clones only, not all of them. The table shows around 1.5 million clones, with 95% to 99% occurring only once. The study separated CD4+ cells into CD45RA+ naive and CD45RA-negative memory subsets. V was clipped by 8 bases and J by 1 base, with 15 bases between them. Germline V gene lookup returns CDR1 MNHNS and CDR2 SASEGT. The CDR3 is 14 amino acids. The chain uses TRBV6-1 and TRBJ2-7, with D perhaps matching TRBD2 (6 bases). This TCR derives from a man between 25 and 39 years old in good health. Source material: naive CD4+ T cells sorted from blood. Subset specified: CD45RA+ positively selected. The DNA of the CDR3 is TGTGCCAGCTCAGCGGGCAGGGTATCCTACGAGCAGTACTTC. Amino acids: CASSAGRVSYEQYF.